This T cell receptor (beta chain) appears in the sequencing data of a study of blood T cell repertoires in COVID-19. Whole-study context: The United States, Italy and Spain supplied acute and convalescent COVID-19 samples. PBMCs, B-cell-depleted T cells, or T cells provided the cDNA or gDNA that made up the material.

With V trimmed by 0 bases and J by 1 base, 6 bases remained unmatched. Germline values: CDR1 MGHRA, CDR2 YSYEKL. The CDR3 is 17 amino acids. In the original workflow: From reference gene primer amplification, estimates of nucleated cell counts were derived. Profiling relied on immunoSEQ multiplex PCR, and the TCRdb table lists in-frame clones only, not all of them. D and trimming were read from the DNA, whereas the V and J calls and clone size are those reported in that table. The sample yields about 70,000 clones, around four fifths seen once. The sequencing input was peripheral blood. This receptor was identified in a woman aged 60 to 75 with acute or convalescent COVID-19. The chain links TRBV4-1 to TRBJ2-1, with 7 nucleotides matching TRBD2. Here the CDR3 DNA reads TGCGCCAGCAGCCAAGAGGGCATGGGGGGGTCCTACAATGAGCAGTTCTTC. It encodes CASSQEGMGGSYNEQFF.